This T cell receptor (beta chain) is drawn from a study of T cells in Graves' hyperthyroidism and ophthalmopathy. Overall study findings and caveats: Most thyroid clonotypes with frequency above 0.001 were detected in blood. In the analysis, a 13 V-J model separated ophthalmopathy from stable hyperthyroidism.

The definition of stable Graves' hyperthyroidism was no ophthalmopathy progression within 18 months. Hyperthyroidism patients were newly diagnosed, had disease duration under 2 months, and were aged 18 to 65 years. This clonotype appeared a few times. Its target is unknown. Germline CDR1 SQVTM, CDR2 ANQGSEA. The CDR3 is made up of 14 amino acids. V trimming: 4 bases; J trimming: 5 bases; junction bases outside the gene matches: 7. Template material for amplifying TCR beta CDR3 regions consisted of RNA transcripts. With the HTBI primer set, the TCR CDR3 went through a first round of RT-PCR. Each CDR3 protein is one row after TCRdb ran MiXCR on the multiplex PCR reads. The sample holds some 800,000 distinct CDR3 sequences; over 35% are singletons and the top ten take approximately 10%.

This TCR derives from a man younger than 35 with Graves' hyperthyroidism. The V and J genes are TRBV29-1 and TRBJ2-3, with 9 bases identical to TRBD2. Sample: blood. The CDR3 DNA reads TGCAGCGTTGTATGGCGGGGGGGCGGAGATACGCAGTATTTT. As protein: CSVVWRGGGDTQYF.